These T cell receptor beta chains were read from a single sample in a study of post-analysis software for immune sequencing data. TCRdb reprocessed the PCR reads with MiXCR, giving one entry per CDR3 protein. Of about 430,000 distinct CDR3 sequences listed, approximately 42% were seen once; the top ten hold around 8%. The specimen was blood. The receptors were sampled from a girl aged 2-10 years with multiple sclerosis. Both conserved end residues are part of each CDR3. D genes are given only for firm matches. Only part of the rows carry a size: once, few, many, or a class if the clone is expanded.

j_gene: TRBJ1-5; v_gene: TRBV28; abundance: few; d_gene: TRBD1; CDR3nt: TGTGCCAGCAGTACAGGGGGCGGTTATGGTCAGCCCCAGCATTTT; CDR3aa: CASSTGGGYGQPQHF
j_gene: TRBJ1-5; v_gene: TRBV6-6; abundance: -; d_gene: -; CDR3nt: TGTGCCAGCAGTTACTGGGCAGGGAGGTATAGCAATCAGCCCCAGCATTTT; CDR3aa: CASSYWAGRYSNQPQHF
j_gene: TRBJ2-3; v_gene: TRBV5-1; abundance: -; d_gene: TRBD1; CDR3nt: TGCGCCAGCAGCTTGTGGGACAGAAGCACAGATACGCAGTATTTT; CDR3aa: CASSLWDRSTDTQYF
j_gene: TRBJ2-7; v_gene: TRBV6-9; abundance: -; d_gene: -; CDR3nt: TGTGCCAGCAGTCCCCATGGGGGGAATACCCCCTACGAGCAGTACTTC; CDR3aa: CASSPHGGNTPYEQYF
j_gene: TRBJ2-7; v_gene: TRBV5-1; abundance: -; d_gene: -; CDR3nt: TGCGCCAGCAGTCCGTTATCCCGAACCTACGAGCAGTACTTC; CDR3aa: CASSPLSRTYEQYF
j_gene: TRBJ2-5; v_gene: TRBV6-6; abundance: -; d_gene: TRBD2; CDR3nt: TGTGCCACCAAACTAGCGGGAGTAGAGACCCAGTACTTC; CDR3aa: CATKLAGVETQYF
j_gene: TRBJ1-2; v_gene: TRBV20-1; abundance: -; d_gene: -; CDR3nt: TGCAGTGTCTGGGCATATGGCTACACCTTC; CDR3aa: CSVWAYGYTF
j_gene: TRBJ1-2; v_gene: TRBV12-3/TRBV12-4; abundance: -; d_gene: -; CDR3nt: TGTGCCAGCAGTTTTTCCGGGAACTACTATGGCTACACCTTC; CDR3aa: CASSFSGNYYGYTF
j_gene: TRBJ1-4; v_gene: TRBV7-2; abundance: -; d_gene: -; CDR3nt: TGTGCCAGCAGTCCAGCGGTAGGGGAGGTAACTACGGGGAATGAAAAACTGTTTTTT; CDR3aa: CASSPAVGEVTTGNEKLFF
j_gene: TRBJ1-2; v_gene: TRBV7-9; abundance: -; d_gene: -; CDR3nt: TGTGCCAGCAGCTTAGGGGCGGGTGGCTACACCTTC; CDR3aa: CASSLGAGGYTF
j_gene: TRBJ1-2; v_gene: TRBV7-2; abundance: -; d_gene: -; CDR3nt: TGTGCCAGCAGCTTAGTAGGACAGTGGGATGGCTACACCTTC; CDR3aa: CASSLVGQWDGYTF
j_gene: TRBJ2-7; v_gene: TRBV10-3; abundance: -; d_gene: -; CDR3nt: TGTGCCATCACCGGGACCCCGAGCGATGAGCAGTACTTC; CDR3aa: CAITGTPSDEQYF
j_gene: TRBJ2-5; v_gene: TRBV20-1; abundance: -; d_gene: TRBD1; CDR3nt: TGCAGTGCCCCCCCGGACAGGAATCAAGAGACCCAGTACTTC; CDR3aa: CSAPPDRNQETQYF
j_gene: TRBJ2-4; v_gene: TRBV6-5; abundance: few; d_gene: TRBD2; CDR3nt: TGTGCCAGCAGTCACCTACCAATAGCGGGAGTTGACAAAAACATTCAGTACTTC; CDR3aa: CASSHLPIAGVDKNIQYF
j_gene: TRBJ2-3; v_gene: TRBV9; abundance: -; d_gene: TRBD2; CDR3nt: TGTGCCAGCAGCGTAGAGGGGAGCGGGGGGACGACAGATACGCAGTATTTT; CDR3aa: CASSVEGSGGTTDTQYF
j_gene: TRBJ2-7; v_gene: TRBV29-1; abundance: few; d_gene: -; CDR3nt: TGCAGCGTTCCGGGGGCGAGCGAGCAGTACTTC; CDR3aa: CSVPGASEQYF
j_gene: TRBJ2-4; v_gene: TRBV28; abundance: -; d_gene: -; CDR3nt: TGTGCCAGCCTAGCTGCAAATGAAAACATTCAGTACTTC; CDR3aa: CASLAANENIQYF
j_gene: TRBJ2-7; v_gene: TRBV7-8; abundance: -; d_gene: TRBD1; CDR3nt: TGTGCCAGCAGCCCGATGACAGGGGACGAGCAGTACTTC; CDR3aa: CASSPMTGDEQYF
j_gene: TRBJ1-1; v_gene: TRBV5-1; abundance: -; d_gene: -; CDR3nt: TGCGCCAGCAGCTCGCGCCAGGCCGCCACTGAAGCTTTCTTT; CDR3aa: CASSSRQAATEAFF
j_gene: TRBJ2-3; v_gene: TRBV4-3; abundance: -; d_gene: -; CDR3nt: TGCGCCAGCAGCCAAGAAGTCGCAGATACGCAGTATTTT; CDR3aa: CASSQEVADTQYF
j_gene: TRBJ2-7; v_gene: TRBV5-6; abundance: -; d_gene: -; CDR3nt: TGTGCCAGCAGCTCCCCGGGTTCGGCGAGCTCCTACGAGCAGTACTTC; CDR3aa: CASSSPGSASSYEQYF
j_gene: TRBJ2-1; v_gene: TRBV14; abundance: -; d_gene: -; CDR3nt: TGTGCCAGCAGCCAAGTCGGCCATGAGCAGTTCTTC; CDR3aa: CASSQVGHEQFF
j_gene: TRBJ2-7; v_gene: TRBV10-3; abundance: -; d_gene: TRBD2; CDR3nt: TGTGCCATCAGTGAGGGACTAGCGGGAGGGTACGAGCAGTACTTC; CDR3aa: CAISEGLAGGYEQYF
j_gene: TRBJ2-7; v_gene: TRBV12-3/TRBV12-4; abundance: -; d_gene: -; CDR3nt: TGTGCCAGCGGGGTTCAGGGGTCCTACGAGCAGTACTTC; CDR3aa: CASGVQGSYEQYF
j_gene: TRBJ2-7; v_gene: TRBV7-2; abundance: -; d_gene: TRBD2; CDR3nt: TGTGCCAGCAGGCTGAGAACCGGGTCTAGCGGAGGCCCCCGCTACGAGCAGTACTTC; CDR3aa: CASRLRTGSSGGPRYEQYF
j_gene: TRBJ2-1; v_gene: TRBV6-2/TRBV6-3; abundance: -; d_gene: -; CDR3nt: TGTGCCAGCAGTTACGGGAATTACAATGAGCAGTTCTTC; CDR3aa: CASSYGNYNEQFF
j_gene: TRBJ2-1; v_gene: TRBV6-6; abundance: once; d_gene: TRBD1; CDR3nt: TGTGCCAGCGGACGGGGGACAGGGGGATACAATGAGCAGTTCTTC; CDR3aa: CASGRGTGGYNEQFF
j_gene: TRBJ1-5; v_gene: TRBV4-3; abundance: -; d_gene: -; CDR3nt: TGCGCCAGCAGCCAAGATCGAGTGGGATATCAGCCCCAGCATTTT; CDR3aa: CASSQDRVGYQPQHF
j_gene: TRBJ2-1; v_gene: TRBV7-2; abundance: -; d_gene: TRBD2; CDR3nt: TGTGCCAGCTCCTACGCGGGGGGTGGCAATGAGCAGTTCTTC; CDR3aa: CASSYAGGGNEQFF
j_gene: TRBJ2-7; v_gene: TRBV29-1; abundance: many; d_gene: TRBD1; CDR3nt: TGCAGCGTTGCCACAGGGGGCTACGAGCAGTACTTC; CDR3aa: CSVATGGYEQYF
j_gene: TRBJ2-1; v_gene: TRBV28; abundance: -; d_gene: -; CDR3nt: TGTGCCAGCAGTTCCTCGACTAGAACGTACAATGAGCAGTTCTTC; CDR3aa: CASSSSTRTYNEQFF
j_gene: TRBJ1-1; v_gene: TRBV30; abundance: -; d_gene: -; CDR3nt: TGTGCCTGGAGTCGGGGGCTTGAAAACACTGAAGCTTTCTTT; CDR3aa: CAWSRGLENTEAFF
j_gene: TRBJ2-1; v_gene: TRBV6-4; abundance: once; d_gene: TRBD2; CDR3nt: TGTGCCAGCAGTGTTCTAGCGGGAGGCAATGAGCAGTTCTTC; CDR3aa: CASSVLAGGNEQFF
j_gene: TRBJ2-1; v_gene: TRBV9; abundance: -; d_gene: -; CDR3nt: TGTGCCAGCGGCCCCCCGGGGGCAGGTGAGCAGTTCTTC; CDR3aa: CASGPPGAGEQFF
j_gene: TRBJ2-1; v_gene: TRBV4-1; abundance: few; d_gene: -; CDR3nt: TGCGCCAGCAGCCGTGTCGGGAGTATCGATGAGCAGTTCTTC; CDR3aa: CASSRVGSIDEQFF
j_gene: TRBJ1-1; v_gene: TRBV6-2/TRBV6-3; abundance: -; d_gene: TRBD1; CDR3nt: TGTGCCAGCAACAACAGGGGAGAAGCTTTCTTT; CDR3aa: CASNNRGEAFF
j_gene: TRBJ1-1; v_gene: TRBV6-2/TRBV6-3; abundance: -; d_gene: -; CDR3nt: TGTGCCAGCAACGACAGGACCCCCAGAGTTGGTGAAGCTTTCTTT; CDR3aa: CASNDRTPRVGEAFF
j_gene: TRBJ2-1; v_gene: TRBV29-1; abundance: -; d_gene: TRBD2; CDR3nt: TGCAGCGTTGAGACCGGGACTAGGTCCTACAATGAGCAGTTCTTC; CDR3aa: CSVETGTRSYNEQFF
j_gene: TRBJ1-1; v_gene: TRBV27; abundance: few; d_gene: -; CDR3nt: TGTGCCAGCAGTCCAGGCAGGGTTCCTGAAGCTTTCTTT; CDR3aa: CASSPGRVPEAFF
j_gene: TRBJ2-1; v_gene: TRBV6-5; abundance: many; d_gene: -; CDR3nt: TGTGCCAGCAGTGATTCCGGGGTCTCCTACAATGAGCAGTTCTTC; CDR3aa: CASSDSGVSYNEQFF
j_gene: TRBJ1-2; v_gene: TRBV28; abundance: -; d_gene: TRBD1; CDR3nt: TGTGCCAGCAGTCCACCGACAGGGCATGGCTACACCTTC; CDR3aa: CASSPPTGHGYTF
j_gene: TRBJ2-7; v_gene: TRBV6-2/TRBV6-3; abundance: few; d_gene: -; CDR3nt: TGTGCCAGCAGATTCGGGGGTGTCAGCGGAAATTCCTACGAGCAGTACTTC; CDR3aa: CASRFGGVSGNSYEQYF
j_gene: TRBJ1-5; v_gene: TRBV20-1; abundance: -; d_gene: -; CDR3nt: TGCAGTGCTAGAACAGGGTTTCCGCCCCAGCATTTT; CDR3aa: CSARTGFPPQHF
j_gene: TRBJ1-2; v_gene: TRBV7-2; abundance: -; d_gene: -; CDR3nt: TGTGCCAGCAGCTTAACAGGAGATCGAGGCTACACCTTC; CDR3aa: CASSLTGDRGYTF
j_gene: TRBJ2-6; v_gene: TRBV6-5; abundance: -; d_gene: -; CDR3nt: TGTGCCAGCAGGTCCTCCAGGGCAGGGAATAATTACTCTGGGGCCAACGTCCTGACTTTC; CDR3aa: CASRSSRAGNNYSGANVLTF
j_gene: TRBJ2-7; v_gene: TRBV15; abundance: -; d_gene: -; CDR3nt: TGTGCCACCAGCAGAGGAGGGACCGCTAATGAGCAGTACTTC; CDR3aa: CATSRGGTANEQYF
j_gene: TRBJ1-2; v_gene: TRBV10-3; abundance: few; d_gene: TRBD1; CDR3nt: TGTGCCATCAGTCAAGACGCCAGGGGGTCCTATGGCTACACCTTC; CDR3aa: CAISQDARGSYGYTF